The clone carrying this TCR beta chain was seen many times. These data come from a study of blood T cell repertoires in COVID-19. On the study more broadly: Samples of COVID-19 (acute and convalescent) were obtained from the United States, Italy and Spain.

As originally analysed: By means of reference gene primer amplification, nucleated cell counts were estimated. Using immunoSEQ multiplex PCR, the repertoire was profiled, and TCRdb retains in-frame clones only, with some absent. V and J calls and clone size are copied from that table; D and trimming were computed from the DNA. The sample shows about 84,000 clones, about four fifths of them seen only once. Trimming cost V 4 bases and J 7 bases, with 12 bases left between them. The CDR3 runs 13 residues. Germline CDR1 reads SGHDT; CDR2 reads YYEEEE. The gene calls are TRBV5-6 and TRBJ1-3; no clear D gene. The origin of this receptor is an elderly woman with acute or convalescent COVID-19. The sample taken for sequencing was peripheral blood. In DNA, the CDR3 is TGTGCCAGCAGCCCCCAGCGGGGTAACACCATATATTTT. Residues: CASSPQRGNTIYF.